The 20 T cell receptor beta chains below all came from one sample that was sequenced in a study of shared clonotypes between healthy human individuals (dated by TCRdb to the early 2020s). The library was made by the immunoSEQ multiplex PCR assay. Imported from immuneACCESS, the table was reduced by TCRdb to in-frame sequences with V and J called. These copies leave out some clones; in studies compared against another copy, an unresolved V gene accounts for under half, and the cause of the remainder is not known. The sample profile shows about 2,500,000 clones; around nine tenths of them were found once. The top ten clonotypes cover about 0.13% of the sample. Material: naive CD4+ T cells sorted from blood. The intended sense of this specimen's cell subset or site label: CD45RA+ positively selected. The origin of the receptors is a man aged 18 to 35 in good health.

J is TRBJ2-1 and V is TRBV10-3; 14 bases are shared with TRBD2. Germline CDR1 reads ENHRY; CDR2 reads SYGVKD. The V and J ends lost 10 bases and 9 bases, in that order; junction bases with no gene match: 11. There are 15 residues in the CDR3. CDR3 DNA: TGTGCCACCCGGGAGACTAGCGGGAGGGTAAGTGAGCAGTTCTTC. This sequence encodes CATRETSGRVSEQFF.

Note on this clone: Distinct nucleotide sequences in the sample also encode this CDR3. The chain uses TRBV6-6 and TRBJ1-2; 10 nucleotides match TRBD1. V was pared by 5 bases and J by 5 bases, with 8 bases of the junction left unmatched. The CDR3 has 15 residues. Looked up from germline, CDR1 is MNHNY and CDR2 is SVGAGI (reference sequence). CDR3 sequence: CASSGSPGQGYGYTF. The CDR3 nucleotides read TGTGCCAGCAGTGGATCGCCGGGACAGGGGTATGGCTACACCTTC.

This clone was recorded only once. The V gene is TRBV25-1, the J gene TRBJ2-5; D is undetermined. The CDR3 covers 14 residues. Germline-derived CDR1 and CDR2 are MGHDK and SYGVNS. With 1 base removed from V and 5 bases from J, the gap between germline ends came to 11 bases. The CDR3 coding sequence is TGTGCCAGCAGTGAATGGCAGGCCGTTGAGACCCAGTACTTC. Translating it yields CASSEWQAVETQYF.

The chain carries TRBV5-4 and TRBJ2-1, with 10 bases identical to TRBD1. The germline V gene encodes CDR1 SGHNT and CDR2 YYREEE (reference sequence). The V gene end was trimmed by 3 bases and the J gene end by 8 bases; junction bases not matched to a gene: 8. The CDR3 length is 15 residues. CDR3 residues: CASSSVGQGLDEQFF. In DNA, the CDR3 is TGTGCCAGCAGCTCGGTGGGACAGGGGTTGGATGAGCAGTTCTTC.

This chain links TRBV2 with TRBJ1-6; a weak D match, TRBD1 (6 bases). Germline lookup yields CDR1 SNHLY and CDR2 FYNNEI. This CDR3 is built from 15 residues. Trimming took 5 bases from V and 6 from J, leaving 14 bases between them. The CDR3 nucleotides read TGTGCCAGCAGTCGTAGGACAGTGACTAATTCACCCCTCCACTTT. It encodes CASSRRTVTNSPLHF.

The chain is built from TRBV5-4 and TRBJ2-1; 8 nucleotides match TRBD2. The CDR3 runs to 20 residues. Trimming cost V 1 base and J 8 bases; bases outside gene matches: 23. Germline-derived CDR1 and CDR2 are SGHNT and YYREEE (reference sequence). The DNA of the CDR3 is TGTGCCAGCAGCTTGCTCCTAACAGGGAGGCGAGCGGGAGCGTCTCATGAGCAGTTCTTC. Its translation is CASSLLLTGRRAGASHEQFF.

V usage is TRBV11-2 and J usage is TRBJ2-5; D is unclear. Between the trimmed V and J ends, which lost 0 bases and 8 bases, there was a span of 13 bases. The CDR3 totals 14 residues. CDR1 and CDR2 from the germline V gene are SGHAT and FQNNGV. CDR3 region: CASSLDRVGSTQYF. The CDR3 bases are TGTGCCAGCAGCTTAGATCGGGTCGGATCCACCCAGTACTTC.

V usage is TRBV13 and J usage is TRBJ2-7, with 8 bases lining up with TRBD1. The CDR3 is 15 amino acids. V shed 4 bases, J shed 4 bases, and the junction held 9 bases outside the gene matches. Germline V lookup: CDR1 PRHDT, CDR2 FYEKMQ (reference sequence). This chain's CDR3 is CASSSQDRGYYEQYF. The CDR3 DNA reads TGTGCCAGCAGCTCCCAAGACAGGGGATATTACGAGCAGTACTTC.

This chain joins TRBV4-2 and TRBJ1-4; D is uncertain. Germline V CDR1 and CDR2: LGHNA, YNFKEQ. V lost 5 bases, J lost 5 bases, and 12 bases lay in between. This CDR3 has 14 residues. CDR3 nucleotide sequence: TGTGCCAGCAGCTTAGAAGGGTTAAATGAAAAACTGTTTTTT. Translating gives CASSLEGLNEKLFF.

This chain joins TRBV6-5 and TRBJ1-2; possibly TRBD1 for D (5 bases). The CDR3 is 13 residues long. CDR1 is MNHEY and CDR2 is SVGAGI in the germline V gene. Trimming pared 8 bases from V and 5 bases from J, leaving 15 bases between. This chain's CDR3 is CASVRGKLYGYTF. CDR3 coding DNA: TGTGCCAGCGTGCGGGGGAAATTATATGGCTACACCTTC.

This rearrangement joins TRBV7-2 to TRBJ2-2, with D unclear. Trimming took off 8 bases at V and 7 bases at J, with 14 bases between the two ends. CDR3 length: 13 amino acids. Germline V gene data show CDR1 as SGHTA and CDR2 as FQGNSA. The DNA of the CDR3 is TGTGCCAGCCGCGCGGTCACCGTCGGGGAGCTGTTTTTT. Encoded protein: CASRAVTVGELFF.

The chain combines TRBV5-1 with TRBJ2-7, with D uncertain. With 5 bases removed from V and 5 bases from J, the gap between germline ends came to 8 bases. There are 11 residues in the CDR3. Per the germline V gene, CDR1 is SGHRS and CDR2 is YFSETQ. CDR3 sequence: CASSPRNEQYF. The CDR3 bases are TGCGCCAGCAGTCCCAGGAACGAGCAGTACTTC.

This chain connects TRBV6-6 to TRBJ2-7, with TRBD2 matching over 9 bases. The V and J ends lost 10 bases and 3 bases, in that order; junction bases with no gene match: 4. Germline V gives CDR1 MNHNY, CDR2 SVGAGI (reference sequence). This CDR3 has 12 residues. The CDR3 here is CATQRGDYEQYF. Written as DNA, the CDR3 is TGTGCCACTCAGCGGGGGGACTACGAGCAGTACTTC.

This rearrangement joins TRBV4-1 to TRBJ2-7; 11 bases align to TRBD2. Germline-derived CDR1 and CDR2 are MGHRA and YSYEKL. V lost 4 bases to trimming and J lost 3 bases; unmatched junction nucleotides: 2. The CDR3 is 14 residues long. CDR3 loop: CASSPTSGNYEQYF. The DNA of the CDR3 is TGCGCCAGCAGCCCGACTAGCGGGAACTACGAGCAGTACTTC.

The chain employs TRBV7-2 and TRBJ2-1; D is tentatively TRBD1 or TRBD2 (5 bases each). The V end lost 3 bases, the J end lost 3 bases, and 12 bases lay between the germline ends. The CDR3 contains 15 residues. Germline-derived CDR1 and CDR2 are SGHTA and FQGNSA. CDR3 nucleotide sequence: TGTGCCAGCAGCTTGGGGGTAGGACACTACAATGAGCAGTTCTTC. Translation: CASSLGVGHYNEQFF.

Of note for this clone: This specimen includes other DNA sequences encoding the same CDR3. The V and J genes are TRBV2 and TRBJ2-7; tentative D call: TRBD2 (6 bases). Germline CDR1 is SNHLY and CDR2 is FYNNEI. This CDR3 contains 13 residues. V lost 4 bases, J lost 3 bases, and 10 bases lay in between. The CDR3 region is CASSGPGGYEQYF. CDR3 nucleotides: TGTGCCAGCAGTGGCCCCGGGGGCTACGAGCAGTACTTC.

This sequence joins TRBV30 and TRBJ2-6; possible D gene TRBD1, 6 bases. Germline V gene lookup returns CDR1 GTSNPN and CDR2 SVGIG (reference sequence). CDR3 size: 14 residues. Trimming removed 5 bases at V and 2 bases at J, with 10 bases between. The DNA for the CDR3 is TGTGCCTGGGTTCCAGGGGCTGGGGCCAACGTCCTGACTTTC. Translating gives CAWVPGAGANVLTF.

The rearrangement uses TRBV6-5 and TRBJ2-2, with TRBD2 matching 10 bases. The ends lost 7 bases at V and 5 bases at J; junction bases unmatched: 7. The CDR3 has 15 amino acids. Germline CDR1 is MNHEY and CDR2 is SVGAGI. The CDR3 protein is CASKLQGLATGELFF. The CDR3 nucleotides are TGTGCCAGCAAACTCCAGGGACTAGCGACCGGGGAGCTGTTTTTT.

The chain is built from TRBV5-5 and TRBJ1-1; D gene uncertain. This CDR3 is built from 15 residues. Per the germline V gene, CDR1 is SGHKS and CDR2 is YYEKEE (reference sequence). V lost 0 bases to trimming and J lost 4 bases, with 13 bases between them. The CDR3 DNA sequence: TGTGCCAGCAGCTTGGTTGGCGCTACCGGCACTGAAGCTTTCTTT. Residues: CASSLVGATGTEAFF.

The chain uses TRBV6-1 and TRBJ1-6; D is ambiguous. Germline CDR1 and CDR2: MNHNS and SASEGT. This CDR3 is built from 16 residues. V was trimmed by 4 bases and J by 3 bases, leaving 13 bases between them. DNA for the CDR3: TGTGCCAGCAGTGTTACCAGTACGAGCTATAATTCACCCCTCCACTTT. It is translated as CASSVTSTSYNSPLHF.